Each of the 27 T cell receptor beta chains below was sequenced from the same sample in a study of cytomegalovirus exposure and HLA in healthy donors. The assay was immunoSEQ multiplex PCR, and TCRdb's table has in-frame clones only and misses some. The sample includes about 130,000 clones, roughly 95% of them seen just once. Sequenced sample: PBMCs. These receptors all stem from a man aged 18 to 35 in good health and CMV-seronegative.

The rearrangement links TRBV6-5 to TRBJ2-1; the D gene is possibly TRBD2 (8 bases). The V and J ends lost 7 bases and 4 bases respectively, with 17 bases between them. The CDR3 contains 15 residues. Germline values: CDR1 MNHEY, CDR2 SVGAGI. The CDR3 DNA sequence: TGTGCCAGCACCCCGGGAGGGGGCGCGTACAATGAGCAGTTCTTC. Translated: CASTPGGGAYNEQFF.

J is TRBJ2-7 and V is TRBV10-3, with D perhaps matching TRBD2 (5 bases). CDR3 size: 13 residues. From germline, CDR1 is ENHRY and CDR2 SYGVKD. V lost 7 bases and J lost 2, with 12 bases in between. The CDR3 region has the DNA TGTGCCATCAAACCGGACGGGACCTACGAGCAGTACTTC. Translating it yields CAIKPDGTYEQYF.

The gene calls are TRBV9 and TRBJ1-2, with 7 bases matching TRBD1. V shed 0 bases, J shed 4 bases, and the junction held 6 bases outside the gene matches. This CDR3 has 15 amino acids. Germline V gene sequence: CDR1 SGDLS, CDR2 YYNGEE. CDR3 nucleotide sequence: TGTGCCAGCAGCGTAGGAGGGGGCGTCACCTATGGCTACACCTTC. Protein product: CASSVGGGVTYGYTF.

V usage is TRBV6-5 and J usage is TRBJ2-1, with D tentatively TRBD2 (6 bases). The germline V gene has CDR1 MNHEY and CDR2 SVGAGI. This CDR3 has 14 residues. The germline V and J ends were trimmed by 5 bases and 10 bases, with 18 bases remaining between them. Here the CDR3 DNA reads TGTGCCAGCAGTCCTACCCCCCTTGCGGGGGAGCAGTTCTTC. It specifies CASSPTPLAGEQFF.

The rearrangement uses TRBV19 and TRBJ2-3, with TRBD1 matching over 11 bases. Trimming removed 2 bases from V and 4 bases from J; junction bases left unmatched: 2. The germline V gene encodes CDR1 LNHDA and CDR2 SQIVND (reference sequence). The CDR3 contains 15 residues. In DNA, the CDR3 is TGTGCCAGTAGTATACGGGACAGGGGGGCAGATACGCAGTATTTT. Its translation: CASSIRDRGADTQYF. The full variable domain, rest sourced from reference TRBV19 and TRBJ2-3, is DGGITQSPKYLFRKEGQNVTLSCEQNLNHDAMYWYRQDPGQGLRLIYYSQIVNDFQKGDIAEGYSVSREKKESFPLTVTSAQKNPTAFYLCASSIRDRGADTQYFGPGTRLTVL.

V usage is TRBV25-1 and J usage is TRBJ2-5; D not resolved. Per germline, CDR1 MGHDK and CDR2 SYGVNS. V gave up 4 bases and J gave up 5 bases, with 8 bases separating them. The CDR3 consists of 12 residues. The CDR3 spells CASSGGGETQYF. The CDR3 DNA sequence: TGTGCCAGCAGTGGAGGTGGGGAGACCCAGTACTTC.

This rearrangement joins TRBV7-9 to TRBJ1-5; D gene unclear. Germline-derived CDR1 and CDR2 are SEHNR and FQNEAQ (reference sequence). The CDR3 runs to 16 residues. The V end lost 5 bases, the J end lost 2 bases, and 16 bases lay between the germline ends. The CDR3 protein is CASSGDIGYGNQPQHF. CDR3 coding DNA: TGTGCCAGCAGCGGCGACATCGGCTATGGCAATCAGCCCCAGCATTTT.

The V gene is TRBV5-5, the J gene TRBJ2-7; 7 bases are a match to TRBD2. V lost 6 bases and J lost 5; bases outside the gene matches: 11. The CDR3 runs to 14 residues. Germline CDR1 SGHKS, CDR2 YYEKEE (reference sequence). CDR3 sequence reads: CASTLGGRVDEQYF. The CDR3 DNA follows: TGTGCCAGCACCCTGGGAGGGAGGGTCGACGAGCAGTACTTC. Full variable domain (outside the CDR3, taken from reference TRBV5-5 and TRBJ2-7): DAGVTQSPTHLIKTRGQQVTLRCSPISGHKSVSWYQQVLGQGPQFIFQYYEKEERGRGNFPDRFSARQFPNYSSELNVNALLLGDSALYLCASTLGGRVDEQYFGPGTRLTVT.

This sequence joins TRBV9 and TRBJ1-4, with D maybe TRBD1 (5 bases). The CDR3 runs 15 residues. Between the trimmed V and J ends, which lost 0 bases and 4 bases, there was a span of 10 bases. The germline CDR1 and CDR2 sequences are SGDLS and YYNGEE. CDR3 protein: CASSVGGGNNEKLFF. The CDR3 DNA reads TGTGCCAGCAGCGTAGGGGGCGGAAATAATGAAAAACTGTTTTTT. Combining the CDR3 with reference TRBV9 and TRBJ1-4 gives the whole variable domain DSGVTQTPKHLITATGQRVTLRCSPRSGDLSVYWYQQSLDQGLQFLIQYYNGEERAKGNILERFSAQQFPDLHSELNLSSLELGDSALYFCASSVGGGNNEKLFFGSGTQLSVL.

On this clone itself: At one boundary the junction diverges from the germline segment, which might be a read error. V gene TRBV7-2 combines with J gene TRBJ1-2, with 7 bases lining up with TRBD1. Germline loops: CDR1 SGHTA, CDR2 FQGNSA. This CDR3 region has 13 residues. CDR3 DNA: TGTGCCAGCAGCTTAGGGGGACAGACGTCTCTGCCCTTC. Translating gives CASSLGGQTSLPF.

The chain recombines TRBV6-1 with TRBJ2-7, with 10 positions matching TRBD1. Germline V gene sequence: CDR1 MNHNS, CDR2 SASEGT. V was clipped by 5 bases and J by 1 base; unmatched bases: 5. The CDR3 totals 15 residues. CDR3 sequence reads: CASSKRDRGSYEQYF. The CDR3 nucleotides are TGTGCCAGCAGTAAACGGGACAGGGGATCCTACGAGCAGTACTTC.

This clone came up once. The chain carries TRBV13 and TRBJ1-1; D remains unclear. Trimming took off 2 bases at V and 2 bases at J, with 3 bases between the two ends. The CDR3 runs 12 residues. From germline, CDR1 is PRHDT and CDR2 FYEKMQ (reference sequence). CDR3 in amino acids: CASSLLNTEAFF. The CDR3 coding sequence is TGTGCCAGCAGCTTACTTAACACTGAAGCTTTCTTT.

The chain recombines TRBV27 with TRBJ1-2; TRBD1 aligns across 10 bases. The J segment lost 7 bases and the V segment lost 0 bases, leaving 5 bases of the junction unmatched. Germline CDR1 is MNHEY and CDR2 is SMNVEV (reference sequence). The CDR3 is 15 residues long. For the CDR3, the DNA is TGTGCCAGCAGTTTATCCTCCGACAGGGGGCTTGGCTACACCTTC. Translating it yields CASSLSSDRGLGYTF.

The chain combines TRBV30 with TRBJ2-5; 7 nucleotides match TRBD1. V trimming: 5 bases; J trimming: 1 base; junction bases outside the gene matches: 16. The CDR3 has 17 amino acids. Germline lookup yields CDR1 GTSNPN and CDR2 SVGIG (reference sequence). CDR3 bases: TGTGCCTGGTCCCCCCTAGGCCGGACAGGCCGCCAAGAGACCCAGTACTTC. This encodes CAWSPLGRTGRQETQYF.

The count of this clone is one. This chain links TRBV6-1 with TRBJ1-5; TRBD1 matches 9 bases. The CDR3 has 19 amino acids. J lost 0 bases, V lost 4 bases, and 13 bases had no gene match. CDR1 is MNHNS and CDR2 is SASEGT in the germline V gene. DNA for the CDR3: TGTGCCAGCAGTGGAACAGTCGGGACAGGGAGCTATAGCAATCAGCCCCAGCATTTT. Translating it yields CASSGTVGTGSYSNQPQHF.

The CDR3 coding sequence is TGTGCCAGCAGCCCGCCCCTAGACAGGGGGCTAAGTCAGCCCCAGCATTTT. It codes for CASSPPLDRGLSQPQHF. This sequence joins TRBV7-8 and TRBJ1-5, with 10 bases fitting TRBD1. Germline CDR1 and CDR2: SGHVS and FQNEAQ. CDR3 length: 17 residues. The ends lost 5 bases at V and 6 bases at J; junction bases unmatched: 13.

In this sample, this clone turned up once. The rearrangement links TRBV11-2 to TRBJ2-7, with no clear D. Looked up from germline, CDR1 is SGHAT and CDR2 is FQNNGV. This CDR3 spans 13 amino acids. Trimming removed 2 bases from V and 5 bases from J, with 10 bases in between. The DNA for the CDR3 is TGTGCCAGCAGCTTACCTCCCGCGGACGAGCAGTACTTC. This sequence encodes CASSLPPADEQYF.

V gene TRBV15 combines with J gene TRBJ2-3, with 7 bases matching TRBD2. CDR1 is LNHNV and CDR2 is YYDKDF in the germline V gene (reference sequence). V was pared by 2 bases and J by 1 base, with 12 bases of the junction left unmatched. This CDR3 has 18 residues. DNA for the CDR3: TGTGCCACCAGCAGAAACCTAGCGGACTCTTTCGGCACAGATACGCAGTATTTT. Its protein product is CATSRNLADSFGTDTQYF.

The chain couples TRBV11-2 to TRBJ2-7; D not certain. Germline V gene lookup returns CDR1 SGHAT and CDR2 FQNNGV. The CDR3 is 13 residues long. The ends were cut back, 0 bases at V and 6 bases at J, with 9 bases in the middle. Written as DNA, the CDR3 is TGTGCCAGCAGCTTAGATCGAACGGGCGAGCAGTACTTC. Protein product: CASSLDRTGEQYF.

This chain uses TRBV28 with TRBJ1-1; D is perhaps TRBD1 (5 bases). CDR1 and CDR2 (germline): MDHEN, SYDVKM. Trimming pared 7 bases from V and 7 bases from J, leaving 10 bases between. This CDR3 has 11 amino acids. The DNA of the CDR3 is TGTGCCAGCAAGGGGAATGTTGAAGCTTTCTTT. The encoded protein is CASKGNVEAFF.

This clone was seen once. J is TRBJ1-1 and V is TRBV13; 7 bases are shared with TRBD1. The CDR3 has 12 residues. Germline CDR1 PRHDT, CDR2 FYEKMQ (reference sequence). Trimming cost V 6 bases and J 8 bases; bases outside gene matches: 6. The CDR3, as DNA: TGTGCCAGCAGTCGGACAGGAGAAGAAGCTTTCTTT. As protein: CASSRTGEEAFF.

This rearrangement joins TRBV4-2 to TRBJ2-7; tentatively, D is TRBD1 (6 bases). Trimming left V 3 bases short and J 0 bases short, with 12 bases between. The germline CDR1 and CDR2 sequences are LGHNA and YNFKEQ. This CDR3 region has 15 residues. CDR3 nucleotides: TGTGCCAGCAGCCAGTCGACAGGATCCTCCTACGAGCAGTACTTC. It specifies CASSQSTGSSYEQYF.

On this clone: One end of the junction fails to match germline, which may point to a read error. In DNA, the CDR3 is TGTGCTAGCAGCTTAGGGGAGGGTGGCGAGCAGTACTTC. Its translation is CASSLGEGGEQYF. The chain recombines TRBV7-7 with TRBJ2-7; 7 positions agree with TRBD2. The CDR3 has 13 amino acids. Germline assignment: CDR1 SSHAT and CDR2 FNYEAQ (reference sequence).

This clone was counted only a few times. The rearrangement joins TRBV14 to TRBJ2-7; 12 bases are a match to TRBD2. Germline CDR1 SGHDN, CDR2 FVKESK. Trimming cost V 4 bases and J 7 bases; bases outside gene matches: 8. This CDR3 contains 15 residues. CDR3 nucleotides: TGTGCCAGCAGCCGAAGACTAGCGGGAGAGACAGAGCAGTACTTC. This translates into CASSRRLAGETEQYF.

The chain uses TRBV5-5 and TRBJ1-1; D is unresolved. Germline CDR1 reads SGHKS; CDR2 reads YYEKEE (reference sequence). The V end lost 0 bases, the J end lost 1 base, and 10 bases lay between the germline ends. CDR3 size: 15 residues. CDR3 region: CASSLVDHRNTEAFF. CDR3 DNA: TGTGCCAGCAGCTTGGTCGACCACAGGAACACTGAAGCTTTCTTT.

CDR3 sequence reads: CATSTRTGGPYEQYF. DNA for the CDR3: TGTGCCACCAGCACCCGTACGGGAGGCCCCTACGAGCAGTACTTC. This chain uses TRBV15 with TRBJ2-7, with 7 bases aligning to TRBD2. CDR1 is LNHNV, CDR2 YYDKDF, per germline (reference sequence). The CDR3 contains 15 residues. V lost 4 bases, J lost 2 bases, and 8 bases stayed unmatched.

The rearrangement links TRBV6-5 to TRBJ2-7; D is ambiguous. Germline-derived CDR1 and CDR2 are MNHEY and SVGAGI. The V and J ends lost 3 bases and 0 bases respectively, with 6 bases between them. This CDR3 contains 13 residues. The CDR3: CASSYTVSYEQYF. The CDR3 DNA reads TGTGCCAGCAGTTATACAGTCTCCTACGAGCAGTACTTC.